These 23 T cell receptor beta chains were sequenced from one sample in a study of a mutant IDH1 vaccine in newly diagnosed glioma. These receptors' targets are unknown. Time point here: week 35, safety follow-up. What each vaccine dose contained was 300 ug of mutant IDH1 20-mer peptide, accompanied by topical imiquimod. Only in-frame clones appear in the TCRdb table, and some are missing; sequencing was by immunoSEQ multiplex PCR. The data hold some 60,000 clones, with 81% observed a single time. The sample consisted of PBMCs, taken from a glioma patient whose treatment included an IDH1 peptide vaccine. These TCRs come from a man aged 35 to 55 with glioma.

This chain uses TRBV6-6 with TRBJ1-6; 8 nucleotides agree with TRBD1. This CDR3 is built from 15 residues. V lost 0 bases to trimming and J lost 7 bases; unmatched junction nucleotides: 2. Germline V CDR1 and CDR2: MNHNY, SVGAGI (reference sequence). This CDR3 is CASSYSRTGNSPLHF. CDR3 bases: TGTGCCAGCAGTTACTCAAGGACAGGGAATTCACCCCTCCACTTT.

This clone has more than one count but fewer than ten. This chain joins TRBV18 and TRBJ1-5, with D tentatively TRBD1 (6 bases). V was trimmed by 2 bases and J by 4 bases, leaving 9 bases between them. The germline CDR1 and CDR2 sequences are KGHSH and LQKENI. The CDR3 length is 14 residues. Here the CDR3 DNA reads TGTGCCAGCTCACCATTGAGGGGGAATCAGCCCCAGCATTTT. Residues: CASSPLRGNQPQHF.

V usage is TRBV18 and J usage is TRBJ2-7; D may match TRBD1 or TRBD2 (5 bases each). Per germline, CDR1 KGHSH and CDR2 LQKENI. Trimming took 2 bases from V and 2 from J, leaving 16 bases between them. The CDR3 covers 16 residues. The CDR3 DNA follows: TGTGCCAGCTCACCATTTTTCGGGGCCGACCCCTACGAGCAGTACTTC. It specifies CASSPFFGADPYEQYF.

The chain couples TRBV5-6 to TRBJ2-3; D is perhaps TRBD1 or TRBD2 (5 bases each). This CDR3 contains 17 residues. V was pared by 0 bases and J by 2 bases, with 16 bases between. The V gene's germline CDR1 is SGHDT and CDR2 YYEEEE. CDR3 nucleotides: TGTGCCAGCAGCTTGGAAGGTACGGGGCCCCCCACAGATACGCAGTATTTT. It is translated as CASSLEGTGPPTDTQYF.

V and J are TRBV10-2 and TRBJ2-1; either TRBD1 or TRBD2 may fit D (5 bases each). With 4 bases removed from V and 0 bases from J, the gap between germline ends came to 13 bases. The CDR3 has 16 residues. CDR1 is WSHSY and CDR2 is SAAADI in the germline V gene. This chain's CDR3 is CASSVLGESSYNEQFF. The CDR3 nucleotides read TGCGCCAGCAGTGTCCTGGGGGAGAGCTCCTACAATGAGCAGTTCTTC.

This clone was detected once. J is TRBJ2-5 and V is TRBV4-3; 8 bases align to TRBD2. Germline trimming cut 4 bases from V and 5 bases from J; bases unmatched to any gene: 12. CDR3 length: 16 residues. Germline V gene data show CDR1 as LGHNA and CDR2 as YSLEER. This chain's CDR3 is CASSPSAGTRWETQYF. DNA of the CDR3: TGCGCCAGCAGCCCATCCGCCGGGACTAGGTGGGAGACCCAGTACTTC.

V gene TRBV30 combines with J gene TRBJ2-3; 9 bases align to TRBD2. The germline V gene encodes CDR1 GTSNPN and CDR2 SVGIG (reference sequence). Trimming took 3 bases from V and 2 from J; bases not matched to a gene: 6. This CDR3 is 15 amino acids long. The CDR3 is CAWSLGLAPTDTQYF. The CDR3 DNA follows: TGTGCCTGGAGCCTCGGACTAGCGCCCACAGATACGCAGTATTTT.

With respect to this clone: One end of the junction fails to match germline, which may point to a read error. The chain recombines TRBV7-9 with TRBJ2-1; no clear D gene. This CDR3 has 14 amino acids. Per germline, CDR1 SEHNR and CDR2 FQNEAQ (reference sequence). CDR3 amino acids: CASGFVQRYNEQFF. The CDR3 DNA is TGTGCCAGCGGCTTCGTACAGAGATACAATGAGCAGTTCTTC.

The chain uses TRBV18 and TRBJ1-2; TRBD1 aligns across 8 bases. The CDR3 consists of 14 residues. Germline CDR1 reads KGHSH; CDR2 reads LQKENI. Germline trimming cut 3 bases from V and 2 bases from J; bases unmatched to any gene: 2. The CDR3 sequence is CASSPGQENYGYTF. DNA for the CDR3: TGTGCCAGCTCACCGGGACAGGAAAACTATGGCTACACCTTC.

This clone occurred once. The sample carries other DNA sequences with the same CDR3. V gene TRBV5-6 combines with J gene TRBJ2-7; no firm D call. Trimming took off 0 bases at V and 2 bases at J, with 6 bases between the two ends. Germline CDR1 and CDR2: SGHDT and YYEEEE. The CDR3 totals 13 residues. CDR3 sequence (DNA): TGTGCCAGCAGCTTGGGGCTGACCTACGAGCAGTACTTC. It specifies CASSLGLTYEQYF.

In its sample, this clone was seen once. The chain carries TRBV27 and TRBJ2-1; 8 bases are a match to TRBD1. This CDR3 is built from 13 residues. Germline CDR1 reads MNHEY; CDR2 reads SMNVEV (reference sequence). J was trimmed by 7 bases and V by 2 bases; bases with no gene match: 1. CDR3 residues: CASSLDRGNEQFF. Written as DNA, the CDR3 is TGTGCCAGCAGTTTAGACAGGGGAAATGAGCAGTTCTTC.

CDR3 amino acids: CASSQELAGGAGANVLTF. The CDR3 region has the DNA TGCGCCAGCAGCCAAGAGTTAGCGGGAGGCGCAGGGGCCAACGTCCTGACTTTC. The chain carries TRBV4-3 and TRBJ2-6; 10 positions match TRBD2. The CDR3 runs 18 residues. Trimming at V came to 0 bases and at J to 4 bases, leaving 6 bases not matched to a gene. Germline assignment: CDR1 LGHNA and CDR2 YSLEER.

As concerns this clone: One end of the junction is discordant with germline, which a read error may explain. This sequence joins TRBV7-7 and TRBJ2-3; 10 bases line up with TRBD2. The CDR3 runs 15 residues. The germline V gene encodes CDR1 SSHAT and CDR2 FNYEAQ (reference sequence). The CDR3 DNA sequence: TGTGCTAGCAGCTTTACTAGCGGGGGCACAGATACGCAGTATTTT. Amino acid sequence: CASSFTSGGTDTQYF.

The V gene is TRBV5-1, the J gene TRBJ2-7; D is possibly TRBD2 (6 bases). The CDR3 covers 15 residues. Germline V CDR1 and CDR2: SGHRS, YFSETQ. V was pared by 4 bases and J by 2 bases, with 16 bases between. CDR3: CASSPNAGGTYEQYF. The CDR3 bases are TGCGCCAGCAGCCCAAACGCAGGAGGGACCTACGAGCAGTACTTC.

This chain connects TRBV4-3 to TRBJ2-5; TRBD2 aligns across 10 bases. Germline lookup yields CDR1 LGHNA and CDR2 YSLEER. Trimming took 1 base from V and 2 from J; bases not matched to a gene: 1. There are 15 residues in the CDR3. In DNA, the CDR3 is TGCGCCAGCAGCCAAGGTAGCGGGAGGCAAGAGACCCAGTACTTC. Encoded protein: CASSQGSGRQETQYF.

CDR3 sequence reads: CASSLSSGFEAFF. For the CDR3, the DNA is TGTGCCAGCAGTTTATCATCAGGGTTTGAAGCTTTCTTT. This sequence joins TRBV27 and TRBJ1-1; TRBD1 is a possible D gene (5 bases). Per germline, CDR1 MNHEY and CDR2 SMNVEV (reference sequence). CDR3 length: 13 residues. Trimming shortened V by 0 bases and J by 7 bases, and 9 bases separated the two germline ends.

The J gene is TRBJ1-5, the V gene TRBV18; D is unclear. This CDR3 region has 12 residues. Trimming cost V 4 bases and J 5 bases, with 6 bases left between them. Germline loops: CDR1 KGHSH, CDR2 LQKENI. DNA for the CDR3: TGTGCCAGCTCACTCCAGGATCAGCCCCAGCATTTT. Protein product: CASSLQDQPQHF.

This clone turned up a few times. The V and J genes are TRBV5-6 and TRBJ2-7; 11 bases map to TRBD2. CDR1 is SGHDT, CDR2 YYEEEE, per germline. V lost 2 bases, J lost 3 bases, and 4 bases stayed unmatched. The CDR3 covers 15 residues. The CDR3 sequence is CASSFGLAGNYEQYF. The DNA for the CDR3 is TGTGCCAGCAGCTTCGGACTAGCGGGCAACTACGAGCAGTACTTC.

This clone was seen a handful of times. The chain couples TRBV10-3 to TRBJ2-7; D is ambiguous. CDR1 and CDR2 (germline): ENHRY, SYGVKD. The CDR3 contains 13 residues. Trimming removed 7 bases at V and 2 bases at J, with 12 bases between. CDR3 loop: CAIIHDSTYEQYF. The CDR3 DNA reads TGTGCCATCATTCATGACTCTACCTACGAGCAGTACTTC.

The chain recombines TRBV6-1 with TRBJ2-2, with 8 nucleotides matching TRBD1. Germline values: CDR1 MNHNS, CDR2 SASEGT. The CDR3 extends over 17 amino acids. The trim removed 4 bases at V and 4 bases at J, leaving 11 bases unmatched. The CDR3 DNA follows: TGTGCCAGCAGTGGCGGACAGGGCCACCGGGTCACCGGGGAGCTGTTTTTT. Translated, it gives CASSGGQGHRVTGELFF.

This clone was recorded only once. V is TRBV6-6 and J is TRBJ2-1; D is perhaps TRBD2 (6 bases). This CDR3 has 16 amino acids. The germline V and J ends were trimmed by 6 bases and 0 bases, with 15 bases remaining between them. The germline V gene encodes CDR1 MNHNY and CDR2 SVGAGI (reference sequence). CDR3 DNA: TGTGCCAGCAGCCTCCTAGCGCCGAGCTCCTACAATGAGCAGTTCTTC. Protein product: CASSLLAPSSYNEQFF.

A few counts support this clone. The J gene is TRBJ2-4, the V gene TRBV5-1, with D possibly matching TRBD1 (6 bases). Trimming removed 4 bases from V and 0 bases from J, with 11 bases in between. CDR1 SGHRS and CDR2 YFSETQ come from the germline V gene. There are 15 residues in the CDR3. CDR3 residues: CASSTGTLAKNIQYF. The CDR3 DNA follows: TGCGCCAGCAGCACCGGGACACTAGCCAAAAACATTCAGTACTTC.

The V and J genes are TRBV5-1 and TRBJ1-2, with D possibly TRBD1 on 5 matching bases. CDR1 and CDR2 (germline): SGHRS, YFSETQ. V dropped 4 bases and J dropped 2 bases, with 9 bases sitting between them. This CDR3 region has 13 residues. The CDR3 coding sequence is TGCGCCAGCAGCCCGGGACCCAACTATGGCTACACCTTC. This codes for CASSPGPNYGYTF.